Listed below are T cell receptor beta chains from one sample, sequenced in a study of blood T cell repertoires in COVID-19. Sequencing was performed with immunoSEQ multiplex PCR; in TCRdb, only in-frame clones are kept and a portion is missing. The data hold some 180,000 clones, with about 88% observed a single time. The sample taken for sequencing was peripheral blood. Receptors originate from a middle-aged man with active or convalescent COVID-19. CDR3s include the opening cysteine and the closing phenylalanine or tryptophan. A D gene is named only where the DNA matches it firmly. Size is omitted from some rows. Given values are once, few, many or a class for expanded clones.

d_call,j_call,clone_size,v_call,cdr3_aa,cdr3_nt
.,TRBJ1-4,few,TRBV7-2,CASSLDGANEKLFF,TGTGCCAGCAGCTTAGATGGAGCTAATGAAAAACTGTTTTTT
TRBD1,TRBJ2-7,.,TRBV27,CARGQGPYEQYF,TGTGCCAGAGGACAGGGCCCCTACGAGCAGTACTTC
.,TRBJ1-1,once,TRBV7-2,CASRLSENTEAFF,TGTGCCAGCAGATTATCAGAGAACACTGAAGCTTTCTTT
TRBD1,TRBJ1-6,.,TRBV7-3,CASSFVGAGQGRNSPLHF,TGTGCCAGCAGCTTCGTCGGAGCCGGACAGGGGAGGAATTCACCCCTCCACTTT
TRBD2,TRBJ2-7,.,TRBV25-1,CASSESGSGRASYYEQYF,TGTGCCAGCAGTGAATCAGGCAGCGGGAGGGCTTCCTACTACGAGCAGTACTTC
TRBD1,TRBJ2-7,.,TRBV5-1,CASSLDGQGYEQYF,TGCGCCAGCAGCTTGGACGGACAGGGCTACGAGCAGTACTTC
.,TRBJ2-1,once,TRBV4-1,CASSPIGLPGFYEQFF,TGCGCCAGCAGCCCAATAGGCTTGCCGGGGTTTTATGAGCAGTTCTTC
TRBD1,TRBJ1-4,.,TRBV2,CASSEARAGGPEKLFF,TGTGCCAGCAGTGAAGCGCGGGCAGGGGGCCCTGAAAAACTGTTTTTT
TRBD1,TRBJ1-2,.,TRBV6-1,CASSEGTGIYGYTF,TGTGCCAGCAGTGAAGGGACAGGGATCTATGGCTACACCTTC
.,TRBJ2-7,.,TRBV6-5,CASSRGEQYF,TGTGCCAGCAGTCGAGGGGAGCAGTACTTC
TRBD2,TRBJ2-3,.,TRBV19,CASSIAGGADTQYF,TGTGCCAGTAGTATAGCGGGGGGGGCAGATACGCAGTATTTT